This is a list of T cell receptor beta chains from one sample in a study of blood T cell repertoires in COVID-19. Generated by immunoSEQ multiplex PCR, the TCRdb table keeps only in-frame clones and is missing some. The sample consists of some 160,000 clones, around four fifths of them appearing once. Sequenced sample: peripheral blood. These receptors all stem from an elderly woman with COVID-19, enrolled during active disease. The CDR3 runs from the conserved cysteine through the conserved F or W. The order of the fields is clone size, J gene, D gene, V gene, CDR3 protein, CDR3 DNA. The D gene is left open where the match is weak. Some rows mark clone size as missing; the rest say once, few, many or name a class of expanded clone.

abundance: .; j_gene: TRBJ2-7; d_gene: .; v_gene: TRBV15; CDR3aa: CATSRVGVNTGISYEQYF; CDR3nt: TGTGCCACCAGCAGGGTAGGGGTTAATACAGGGATTTCCTACGAGCAGTACTTC
abundance: many; j_gene: TRBJ2-2; d_gene: .; v_gene: TRBV9; CDR3aa: CASSVASNTGELFF; CDR3nt: TGTGCCAGCAGCGTAGCCTCGAACACCGGGGAGCTGTTTTTT
abundance: .; j_gene: TRBJ1-5; d_gene: TRBD1; v_gene: TRBV18; CDR3aa: CASSLPGQGELQPQHF; CDR3nt: TGTGCCAGCTCACTTCCCGGACAGGGGGAATTGCAGCCCCAGCATTTT
abundance: .; j_gene: TRBJ1-1; d_gene: .; v_gene: TRBV10-3; CDR3aa: CAIATMNTEAFF; CDR3nt: TGTGCCATCGCAACAATGAACACTGAAGCTTTCTTT
abundance: .; j_gene: TRBJ2-1; d_gene: .; v_gene: TRBV6-1; CDR3aa: CASSEQGAPNEQFF; CDR3nt: TGTGCCAGCAGTGAACAGGGCGCCCCCAATGAGCAGTTCTTC
abundance: .; j_gene: TRBJ1-5; d_gene: TRBD1; v_gene: TRBV5-6; CDR3aa: CASSLAGLTGLNQPQHF; CDR3nt: TGTGCCAGCAGCTTGGCCGGTTTGACAGGGCTCAATCAGCCCCAGCATTTT
abundance: once; j_gene: TRBJ1-6; d_gene: .; v_gene: TRBV25-1; CDR3aa: CASSEPSAPLHF; CDR3nt: TGTGCCAGCAGTGAACCTTCTGCACCCCTCCACTTT
abundance: .; j_gene: TRBJ1-1; d_gene: .; v_gene: TRBV3-1/TRBV3-2; CDR3aa: CASSQAGHLNTEAFF; CDR3nt: TGTGCCAGCAGCCAAGCGGGACATTTGAACACTGAAGCTTTCTTT
abundance: .; j_gene: TRBJ1-3; d_gene: .; v_gene: TRBV18; CDR3aa: CASSHSPSGSGNTIYF; CDR3nt: TGTGCCAGCTCTCATTCCCCCTCGGGTTCTGGAAACACCATATATTTT
abundance: .; j_gene: TRBJ2-1; d_gene: TRBD2; v_gene: TRBV4-2; CDR3aa: CASSQDAGGYGEQFF; CDR3nt: TGTGCCAGCAGCCAAGACGCGGGAGGGTACGGTGAGCAGTTCTTC
abundance: once; j_gene: TRBJ2-7; d_gene: TRBD1; v_gene: TRBV5-1; CDR3aa: CASSPAPGQVSYEQYF; CDR3nt: TGCGCCAGCAGCCCCGCCCCGGGACAGGTCTCCTACGAGCAGTACTTC
abundance: few; j_gene: TRBJ1-4; d_gene: .; v_gene: TRBV28; CDR3aa: CASSSPTETTNEKLFF; CDR3nt: TGTGCCAGCAGTTCGCCGACAGAGACAACTAATGAAAAACTGTTTTTT
abundance: .; j_gene: TRBJ2-3; d_gene: TRBD2; v_gene: TRBV29-1; CDR3aa: CSGRPAGEVTDTQYF; CDR3nt: TGCAGCGGAAGGCCAGCGGGAGAAGTCACAGATACGCAGTATTTT
abundance: once; j_gene: TRBJ1-6; d_gene: .; v_gene: TRBV6-5; CDR3aa: CASRSAGSYNSPLHF; CDR3nt: TGTGCCAGCAGGTCCGCAGGCTCTTATAATTCACCCCTCCACTTT
abundance: .; j_gene: TRBJ2-5; d_gene: .; v_gene: TRBV10-3; CDR3aa: CAINRDSHQETQYF; CDR3nt: TGTGCCATCAATCGCGACAGCCATCAAGAGACCCAGTACTTC
abundance: .; j_gene: TRBJ1-1; d_gene: .; v_gene: TRBV6-5; CDR3aa: CASSRVSTEAFF; CDR3nt: TGTGCCAGCAGTCGAGTTAGCACTGAAGCTTTCTTT
abundance: .; j_gene: TRBJ1-5; d_gene: TRBD1; v_gene: TRBV7-2; CDR3aa: CASSQDRANQPQHF; CDR3nt: TGTGCCAGCAGCCAGGACAGGGCCAATCAGCCCCAGCATTTT
abundance: .; j_gene: TRBJ2-7; d_gene: TRBD2; v_gene: TRBV13; CDR3aa: CASSLGEGLATYEQYF; CDR3nt: TGTGCCAGCAGCTTAGGGGAGGGACTAGCGACCTACGAGCAGTACTTC
abundance: .; j_gene: TRBJ1-2; d_gene: TRBD1; v_gene: TRBV5-1; CDR3aa: CASSLEGAYDYGYTF; CDR3nt: TGCGCCAGCAGCTTGGAGGGGGCCTACGACTATGGCTACACCTTC
abundance: .; j_gene: TRBJ1-3; d_gene: .; v_gene: TRBV6-5; CDR3aa: CASSYSGTGGNTIYF; CDR3nt: TGTGCCAGCAGTTACTCGGGTACAGGGGGAAACACCATATATTTT
abundance: .; j_gene: TRBJ2-1; d_gene: TRBD2; v_gene: TRBV12-5; CDR3aa: CASGLAATSEVWNEQFF; CDR3nt: TGTGCTAGTGGTTTGGCCGCCACTAGCGAGGTTTGGAATGAGCAGTTCTTC
abundance: .; j_gene: TRBJ1-1; d_gene: .; v_gene: TRBV29-1; CDR3aa: CSVGAQGSMNTEAFF; CDR3nt: TGCAGCGTTGGAGCACAGGGCAGCATGAACACTGAAGCTTTCTTT
abundance: .; j_gene: TRBJ2-6; d_gene: .; v_gene: TRBV27; CDR3aa: CASSPLPGSSGANVLTF; CDR3nt: TGTGCCAGCAGTCCCCTCCCGGGGAGCTCTGGGGCCAACGTCCTGACTTTC
abundance: .; j_gene: TRBJ2-5; d_gene: TRBD2; v_gene: TRBV24-1; CDR3aa: CATSEVAGRGETQYF; CDR3nt: TGTGCCACCAGTGAGGTGGCCGGGAGGGGGGAGACCCAGTACTTC
abundance: .; j_gene: TRBJ1-2; d_gene: .; v_gene: TRBV29-1; CDR3aa: CSVAKVAGRRDYGYTF; CDR3nt: TGCAGCGTTGCAAAGGTAGCCGGCCGACGGGACTATGGCTACACCTTC
abundance: .; j_gene: TRBJ1-3; d_gene: TRBD1; v_gene: TRBV5-6; CDR3aa: CASSLGTGTSGNTIYF; CDR3nt: TGTGCCAGCAGCCTTGGGACAGGAACCTCTGGAAACACCATATATTTT
abundance: .; j_gene: TRBJ1-4; d_gene: .; v_gene: TRBV5-1; CDR3aa: CASSTAGVGEKLFF; CDR3nt: TGCGCCAGCAGCACGGCAGGGGTTGGAGAAAAACTGTTTTTT
abundance: once; j_gene: TRBJ1-1; d_gene: .; v_gene: TRBV5-1; CDR3aa: CASSTDMNTEAFF; CDR3nt: TGCGCCAGCAGCACGGACATGAACACTGAAGCTTTCTTT
abundance: .; j_gene: TRBJ2-2; d_gene: .; v_gene: TRBV10-3; CDR3aa: CAIREGQYTGELFF; CDR3nt: TGTGCCATCAGGGAGGGACAGTACACCGGGGAGCTGTTTTTT
abundance: .; j_gene: TRBJ1-1; d_gene: TRBD1; v_gene: TRBV14; CDR3aa: CASSPTGFQAFF; CDR3nt: TGTGCCAGCAGCCCGACAGGGTTCCAGGCTTTCTTT
abundance: .; j_gene: TRBJ1-2; d_gene: TRBD1; v_gene: TRBV11-2; CDR3aa: CASSLETGDGYTF; CDR3nt: TGTGCCAGCAGCTTAGAAACAGGGGATGGCTACACCTTC
abundance: .; j_gene: TRBJ2-1; d_gene: TRBD2; v_gene: TRBV5-4; CDR3aa: CASSRPGGGSSYNEQFF; CDR3nt: TGTGCCAGCAGCCGACCCGGGGGGGGGAGCTCCTACAATGAGCAGTTCTTC
abundance: .; j_gene: TRBJ2-7; d_gene: .; v_gene: TRBV18; CDR3aa: CASSREPYEQYF; CDR3nt: TGTGCCAGCTCCCGAGAGCCCTACGAGCAGTACTTC
abundance: once; j_gene: TRBJ1-6; d_gene: .; v_gene: TRBV5-5; CDR3aa: CASSLEGAVGPLHF; CDR3nt: TGTGCCAGCAGCTTGGAAGGAGCCGTGGGACCCCTCCACTTT
abundance: .; j_gene: TRBJ2-3; d_gene: TRBD2; v_gene: TRBV5-6; CDR3aa: CASSSPGLGPSDTQYF; CDR3nt: TGTGCCAGCAGCTCCCCGGGACTAGGCCCCTCAGATACGCAGTATTTT
abundance: once; j_gene: TRBJ2-1; d_gene: .; v_gene: TRBV3-1/TRBV3-2; CDR3aa: CASSQDDTGLRSYNEQFF; CDR3nt: TGTGCCAGCAGCCAAGATGACACAGGGTTACGGTCCTACAATGAGCAGTTCTTC
abundance: .; j_gene: TRBJ2-6; d_gene: .; v_gene: TRBV5-1; CDR3aa: CASSLATGSGANVLTF; CDR3nt: TGCGCCAGCAGCTTGGCCACAGGCTCTGGGGCCAACGTCCTGACTTTC
abundance: .; j_gene: TRBJ2-5; d_gene: .; v_gene: TRBV5-1; CDR3aa: CASSLGLASKETQYF; CDR3nt: TGCGCCAGCAGCTTGGGGCTAGCCTCAAAAGAGACCCAGTACTTC
abundance: .; j_gene: TRBJ2-1; d_gene: .; v_gene: TRBV10-1; CDR3aa: CASGSSYNEQFF; CDR3nt: TGCGCCAGCGGGAGCTCCTACAATGAGCAGTTCTTC
abundance: once; j_gene: TRBJ2-7; d_gene: .; v_gene: TRBV29-1; CDR3aa: CSVDSGNYEQYF; CDR3nt: TGCAGCGTGGACAGCGGAAACTACGAGCAGTACTTC
abundance: .; j_gene: TRBJ2-3; d_gene: .; v_gene: TRBV6-5; CDR3aa: CASSYKRGTDTQYF; CDR3nt: TGTGCCAGCAGTTACAAGAGAGGCACAGATACGCAGTATTTT
abundance: .; j_gene: TRBJ2-1; d_gene: .; v_gene: TRBV7-2; CDR3aa: CASSPDSLYNEQFF; CDR3nt: TGTGCCAGCAGCCCGGACTCCCTGTACAATGAGCAGTTCTTC